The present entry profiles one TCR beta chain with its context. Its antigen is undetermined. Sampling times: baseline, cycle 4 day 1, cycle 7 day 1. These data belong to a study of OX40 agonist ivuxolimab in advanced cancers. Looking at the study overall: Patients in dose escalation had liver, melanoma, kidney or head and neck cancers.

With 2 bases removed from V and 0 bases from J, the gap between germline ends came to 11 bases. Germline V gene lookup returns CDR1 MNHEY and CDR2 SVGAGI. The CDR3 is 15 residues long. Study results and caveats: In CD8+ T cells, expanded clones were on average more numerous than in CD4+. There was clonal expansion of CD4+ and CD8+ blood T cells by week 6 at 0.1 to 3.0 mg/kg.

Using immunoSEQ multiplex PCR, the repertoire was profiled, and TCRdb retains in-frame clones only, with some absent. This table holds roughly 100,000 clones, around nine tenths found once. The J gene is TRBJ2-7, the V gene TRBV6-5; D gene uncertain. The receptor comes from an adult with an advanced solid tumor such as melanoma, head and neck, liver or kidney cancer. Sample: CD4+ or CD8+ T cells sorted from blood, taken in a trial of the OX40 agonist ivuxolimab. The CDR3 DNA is TGTGCCAGCAGTTACGCCGCGGTAAGCTCCTACGAGCAGTACTTC. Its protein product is CASSYAAVSSYEQYF.